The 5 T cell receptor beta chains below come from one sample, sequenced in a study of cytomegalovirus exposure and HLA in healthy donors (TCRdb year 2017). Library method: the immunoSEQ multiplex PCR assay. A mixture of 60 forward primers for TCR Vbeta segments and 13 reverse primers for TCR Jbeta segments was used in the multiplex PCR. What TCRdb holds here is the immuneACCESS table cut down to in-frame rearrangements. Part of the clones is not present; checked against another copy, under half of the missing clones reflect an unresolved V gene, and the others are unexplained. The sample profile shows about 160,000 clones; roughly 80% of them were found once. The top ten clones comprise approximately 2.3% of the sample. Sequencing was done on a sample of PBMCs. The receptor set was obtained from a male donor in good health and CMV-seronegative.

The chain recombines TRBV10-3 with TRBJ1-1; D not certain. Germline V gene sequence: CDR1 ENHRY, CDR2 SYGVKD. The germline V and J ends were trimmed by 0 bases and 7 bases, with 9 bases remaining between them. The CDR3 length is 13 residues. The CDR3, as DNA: TGTGCCATCAGTGAGTCGTCGGGAGATGAAGCTTTCTTT. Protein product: CAISESSGDEAFF.

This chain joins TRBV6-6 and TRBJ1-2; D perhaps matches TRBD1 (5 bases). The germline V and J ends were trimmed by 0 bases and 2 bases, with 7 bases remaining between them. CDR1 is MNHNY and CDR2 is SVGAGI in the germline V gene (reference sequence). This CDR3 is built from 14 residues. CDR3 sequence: CASSYSSGNYGYTF. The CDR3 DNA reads TGTGCCAGCAGTTACTCCTCAGGGAACTATGGCTACACCTTC.

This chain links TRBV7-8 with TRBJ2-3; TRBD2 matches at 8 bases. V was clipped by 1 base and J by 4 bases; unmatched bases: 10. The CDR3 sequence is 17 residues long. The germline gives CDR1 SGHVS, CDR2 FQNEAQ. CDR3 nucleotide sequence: TGTGCCAGCAGCTTAGAATGGCAACGGGAGGGTGCAGATACGCAGTATTTT. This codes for CASSLEWQREGADTQYF.

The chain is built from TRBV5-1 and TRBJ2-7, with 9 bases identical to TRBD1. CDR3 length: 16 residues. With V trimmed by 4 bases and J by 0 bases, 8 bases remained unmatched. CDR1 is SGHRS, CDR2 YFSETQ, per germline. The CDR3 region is CASSLAWDRDSYEQYF. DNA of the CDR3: TGCGCCAGCAGCCTGGCCTGGGACAGGGACTCCTACGAGCAGTACTTC.

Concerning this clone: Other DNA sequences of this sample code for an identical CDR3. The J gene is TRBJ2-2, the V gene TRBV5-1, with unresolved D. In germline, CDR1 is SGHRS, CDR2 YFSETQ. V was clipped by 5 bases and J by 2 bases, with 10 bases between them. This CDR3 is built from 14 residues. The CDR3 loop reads CASSLDLNTGELFF. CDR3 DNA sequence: TGCGCCAGCAGTTTAGACTTAAACACCGGGGAGCTGTTTTTT.